The clone carrying this T cell receptor (beta chain) was picked up a small number of times. Its target is not known. Specified time point: newly diagnosed GD, antithyroid drugs for less than 3 months. PBMC-derived RNA was used for the TCR library. This record belongs to a study of regulatory T cells in long-lasting Graves disease. Germline assignment: CDR1 SGHTA and CDR2 FQGTGA. The ends were cut back, 4 bases at V and 10 bases at J, with 23 bases in the middle. The CDR3 has 16 residues. Relying on iRepertoire HTBI primers and Arm-PCR of CDR3 regions, the team built TCR beta libraries. TCRdb re-called the multiplex PCR reads with MiXCR, one entry per CDR3 protein. Of some 460,000 distinct CDR3 sequences detected, about 17% appear once; the ten largest clones hold roughly an eighth. Study-wide results and caveats: Accuracy was possibly reduced by small sample size.

The same data also went into a second study, on T cells in Graves' hyperthyroidism and ophthalmopathy. Per that paper: Most thyroid-expanded clonotypes above 0.001 were also found in blood.

The chain combines TRBV7-3 with TRBJ2-1; tentatively, D is TRBD2 (6 bases). The TCR comes from a man in his forties with Graves disease. Source: peripheral blood mononuclear cells (PBMCs), taken at new diagnosis, from a patient treated with antithyroid drugs. The CDR3 reads CASSWKGRDHTREQFF. CDR3 nucleotide sequence: TGTGCCAGCAGCTGGAAGGGGCGGGATCATACAAGAGAGCAGTTCTTC.